This is a list of T cell receptor beta chains from one sample in a study of cytomegalovirus exposure and HLA in healthy donors. The protocol was immunoSEQ multiplex PCR, while the TCRdb copy is restricted to in-frame clones and leaves out a portion. Of tens of thousands of clones listed, approximately 67% are singletons. Input material: PBMCs. These receptors originate from a middle-aged man in good health and CMV-seropositive. Both conserved end residues are part of each CDR3. The order of the fields is clone size, V gene, J gene, D gene, CDR3 DNA, CDR3 protein. D genes are given only for firm matches. Some rows have no size entry. The others give once, few or many, or a class for an expanded clone.

clone size: NA; V gene: TRBV19; J gene: TRBJ1-5; D gene: NA; CDR3 DNA: TGTGCCAGTACAGGGTTTTATAGCAATCAGCCCCAGCATTTT; CDR3 protein: CASTGFYSNQPQHF
clone size: few; V gene: TRBV5-1; J gene: TRBJ1-1; D gene: TRBD1; CDR3 DNA: TGCGCCAGCAGCTCCGCAGGACAGGCTACTCCCATGAACACTGAAGCTTTCTTT; CDR3 protein: CASSSAGQATPMNTEAFF
clone size: NA; V gene: TRBV2; J gene: TRBJ1-3; D gene: NA; CDR3 DNA: TGTGCCAGCAGTGGGGGAGTACGATTAGGAAACACCATATATTTT; CDR3 protein: CASSGGVRLGNTIYF
clone size: NA; V gene: TRBV11-2; J gene: TRBJ2-1; D gene: NA; CDR3 DNA: TGTGCCAGCAGCCAGTACAATGAGCAGTTCTTC; CDR3 protein: CASSQYNEQFF
clone size: few; V gene: TRBV9; J gene: TRBJ1-1; D gene: NA; CDR3 DNA: TGTGCCAGCCCCCAAACGGTGAACACTGAAGCTTTCTTT; CDR3 protein: CASPQTVNTEAFF
clone size: NA; V gene: TRBV15; J gene: TRBJ2-1; D gene: TRBD2; CDR3 DNA: TGTGCCACCAGCAGGGGACTAGCGGAAAATGAGCAGTTCTTC; CDR3 protein: CATSRGLAENEQFF
clone size: NA; V gene: TRBV5-1; J gene: TRBJ1-2; D gene: TRBD1; CDR3 DNA: TGCGCCAGCAGCAGGGACAGGGCGAAGAACTATGGCTACACCTTC; CDR3 protein: CASSRDRAKNYGYTF
clone size: NA; V gene: TRBV9; J gene: TRBJ1-1; D gene: NA; CDR3 DNA: TGTGCCAGCAGCGTAGACAGGTCCGGCATTGAAGCTTTCTTT; CDR3 protein: CASSVDRSGIEAFF
clone size: few; V gene: TRBV30; J gene: TRBJ1-3; D gene: TRBD1; CDR3 DNA: TGTGCCTGGAGAAACAGGGGGCTTGGAAACACCATATATTTT; CDR3 protein: CAWRNRGLGNTIYF
clone size: NA; V gene: TRBV27; J gene: TRBJ1-2; D gene: NA; CDR3 DNA: TGTGCCAGCAGTTTATACCAGGGAACCTATGGCTACACCTTC; CDR3 protein: CASSLYQGTYGYTF
clone size: NA; V gene: TRBV6-1; J gene: TRBJ1-5; D gene: TRBD1; CDR3 DNA: TGTGCCAGCAGTGAAGCAGGGGGCGGCAATCAGCCCCAGCATTTT; CDR3 protein: CASSEAGGGNQPQHF
clone size: few; V gene: TRBV7-2; J gene: TRBJ1-1; D gene: TRBD1; CDR3 DNA: TGTGCCAGCAGCATCAGAGCCGGGACAGGGAACCTCGACACTGAAGCTTTCTTT; CDR3 protein: CASSIRAGTGNLDTEAFF
clone size: NA; V gene: TRBV13; J gene: TRBJ2-3; D gene: TRBD2; CDR3 DNA: TGTGCCAGCAGCTTGACCCCGGCAGCGGGGGGGCTTGGCACAGATACGCAGTATTTT; CDR3 protein: CASSLTPAAGGLGTDTQYF
clone size: NA; V gene: TRBV10-3; J gene: TRBJ1-2; D gene: TRBD1; CDR3 DNA: TGTGCCACCGACCCGGGACAGGGAAGAGACTATGGCTACACCTTC; CDR3 protein: CATDPGQGRDYGYTF
clone size: NA; V gene: TRBV11-2; J gene: TRBJ1-3; D gene: NA; CDR3 DNA: TGTGCCAGCAGCTTAGACCCCCTCCGGGACACCATATATTTT; CDR3 protein: CASSLDPLRDTIYF
clone size: NA; V gene: TRBV6-5; J gene: TRBJ1-2; D gene: NA; CDR3 DNA: TGTGCCAGCAGGATGGGAACGACAGTAGGCTACACCTTC; CDR3 protein: CASRMGTTVGYTF
clone size: NA; V gene: TRBV7-8; J gene: TRBJ2-1; D gene: NA; CDR3 DNA: TGTGCCAGCAGATTAATAAATGAGCAGTTCTTC; CDR3 protein: CASRLINEQFF
clone size: NA; V gene: TRBV7-9; J gene: TRBJ2-2; D gene: TRBD1; CDR3 DNA: TGTGCCAGCAGCTTAGCCGGGCTACGGACAGGGAACGCCGGGGAGCTGTTTTTT; CDR3 protein: CASSLAGLRTGNAGELFF
clone size: NA; V gene: TRBV6-5; J gene: TRBJ1-1; D gene: TRBD1; CDR3 DNA: TGTGCCAGCAGTTACCGCGGGACAGGGGTGGGCACTGAAGCTTTCTTT; CDR3 protein: CASSYRGTGVGTEAFF
clone size: NA; V gene: TRBV9; J gene: TRBJ1-1; D gene: NA; CDR3 DNA: TGTGCCAGCAGCGTCCAGTGGAACACTGAAGCTTTCTTT; CDR3 protein: CASSVQWNTEAFF